This T cell receptor (beta chain) appears in the sequencing data of a study of T cells after yellow fever vaccination. Study details: Fractions containing few cells were prepared with SMART-Seq v4 Ultra Low Input.

As for this clonotype: Its cognate antigen is unknown.

Template switching by 5'RACE produced TCR cDNA, adding a universal primer site and UMIs. TCRdb called the 5' RACE reads again in MiXCR, with one record for every CDR3 protein. Here the sample spans a few hundred thousand distinct CDR3 sequences, 7.5% to 9.5% being singletons. Study observations and caveats: It was a weaker secondary response, yet one that peaked faster, at day 5 versus 15. Most clones from primary vaccination resurfaced after the booster (approximately 95% CD4, around 89% CD8).

The sequence was collected from a man between 18 and 29 years old who received the YFV17D yellow fever vaccine. Here the sequenced sample was CD4+ T cells sorted from PBMCs, taken 5 days after the yellow fever booster vaccination.

CDR3: CSARDPKGATYEQYF. The CDR3 coding sequence is TGCAGTGCTAGAGATCCAAAGGGAGCCACCTACGAGCAGTACTTC. The chain employs TRBV20-1 and TRBJ2-7, with D maybe TRBD2 (5 bases). The CDR3 spans 15 residues. Germline V gene data show CDR1 as DFQATT and CDR2 as SNEGSKA (reference sequence). Trimming pared 0 bases from V and 2 bases from J, leaving 14 bases between.